This TCR beta chain was retrieved from a study of blood T cell repertoires in COVID-19. Study summary: Collection of acute and convalescent COVID-19 samples took place in the United States, Italy and Spain. T cells, B-cell-depleted T cells, or PBMCs supplied cDNA or gDNA.

In the original workflow: For nucleated cells, counts were estimated from reference gene primer amplification. Using immunoSEQ multiplex PCR, the repertoire was profiled, and TCRdb retains in-frame clones only, with some absent. V and J calls and clone size are given by that table; D and trimming were obtained from the DNA. Of 99,000 or so clones in the sample, approximately 83% were seen once. V lost 0 bases and J lost 6; bases outside the gene matches: 2. Germline V gene sequence: CDR1 SGHDT, CDR2 YYEEEE. CDR3 size: 13 residues. The chain links TRBV5-6 to TRBJ2-7, with TRBD1 matching 8 bases. The material sequenced was peripheral blood. This sequence originates from a woman of 80 years or more with active or convalescent COVID-19. The CDR3: CASSLGQGIEQYF. CDR3 coding DNA: TGTGCCAGCAGCTTGGGACAGGGGATCGAGCAGTACTTC.